These 23 T cell receptor beta chains came from one sample sequenced in a study of T cell repertoires in cytomegalovirus infection. TCRdb itself ran the reads through MiXCR, one entry per CDR3 protein. The sample yields hundreds of thousands of distinct CDR3 sequences, about 24% seen once. Sequenced sample: CD8+ T cells from PBMCs. All receptors come from a human donor in good health (CMV status not recorded). Some clones in this sample may be carry-over from other donors' samples.

This clonotype was recorded many times. The J gene is TRBJ2-7, the V gene TRBV7-2; a possible D gene is TRBD2 (5 bases). The germline V gene has CDR1 SGHTA and CDR2 FQGNSA. Trimming stripped 5 bases from V and 3 bases from J, with 11 bases between. The CDR3 runs to 13 residues. The CDR3 here is CASSPDLIYEQYF. CDR3 sequence (DNA): TGTGCCAGCAGCCCGGACTTGATCTACGAGCAGTACTTC.

In its sample, this clonotype was seen once. The chain uses TRBV7-6 and TRBJ2-1; 12 bases line up with TRBD2. J was trimmed by 9 bases and V by 1 base; bases with no gene match: 4. This CDR3 contains 15 residues. CDR1 is SGHVS, CDR2 FNYEAQ, per germline. The CDR3 loop reads CASSLVLAGGIEQFF. CDR3 DNA sequence: TGTGCCAGCAGCTTAGTGCTAGCGGGGGGGATTGAGCAGTTCTTC.

The rearrangement links TRBV28 to TRBJ2-1; D call uncertain. The germline CDR1 and CDR2 sequences are MDHEN and SYDVKM. The germline V and J ends were trimmed by 3 bases and 8 bases, with 17 bases remaining between them. The CDR3 runs to 15 residues. This chain's CDR3 is CASSLEGSGNDEQFF. The CDR3 nucleotides read TGTGCCAGCAGTTTGGAAGGGTCCGGCAACGATGAGCAGTTCTTC.

This clonotype was seen a handful of times. The V call is TRBV29-1, the J call TRBJ2-1, with 9 bases identical to TRBD1. Losses at the gene ends were 0 bases for V and 5 bases for J; bases not matched to a gene: 8. The CDR3 is 16 residues long. The V gene's germline CDR1 is SQVTM and CDR2 ANQGSEA. This CDR3 reads CSVEDPGQGNDNEQFF. Written as DNA, the CDR3 is TGCAGCGTTGAAGATCCGGGACAGGGTAACGACAATGAGCAGTTCTTC.

V gene TRBV28 combines with J gene TRBJ1-5; 9 bases are a match to TRBD1. V shed 4 bases and J 7 bases; nucleotides not matched to a gene: 5. Looked up from germline, CDR1 is MDHEN and CDR2 is SYDVKM. The CDR3 extends over 14 amino acids. The CDR3 is CASSSSDRGQPQHF. The CDR3 nucleotides read TGTGCCAGCAGTTCCTCGGACAGGGGCCAGCCCCAGCATTTT.

This clonotype has just a few counts. The V and J genes are TRBV27 and TRBJ1-6; D remains unclear. This CDR3 is 15 amino acids long. The germline gives CDR1 MNHEY, CDR2 SMNVEV (reference sequence). With 3 bases removed from V and 8 bases from J, the gap between germline ends came to 14 bases. This CDR3 is CASSFWTAGDSPLHF. Here the CDR3 DNA reads TGTGCCAGCAGTTTTTGGACGGCGGGCGATTCACCCCTCCACTTT.

Regarding this clonotype: This may come from a read error, since a much larger clone is one base off. The V gene is TRBV10-3, the J gene TRBJ2-2; tentatively, D is TRBD2 (5 bases). CDR1 is ENHRY, CDR2 SYGVKD, per germline. This CDR3 has 17 amino acids. Trimming stripped 0 bases from V and 5 bases from J, with 16 bases between. The CDR3 reads CAISESLDWVDTGELFF. The CDR3 DNA is TGTGCCATCAGTGAGTCGCTGGACTGGGTGGATACCGGGGAGCTGTTTTTT.

This clonotype turned up a few times. This chain connects TRBV14 to TRBJ2-1, with a tentative D call TRBD2 (7 bases). The CDR3 is 15 amino acids. Germline V lookup: CDR1 SGHDN, CDR2 FVKESK. V lost 4 bases to trimming and J lost 4 bases, with 14 bases between them. The CDR3 is CASSPPRGAYNEQFF. As DNA, the CDR3 is TGTGCCAGCAGCCCCCCCCGGGGGGCGTACAATGAGCAGTTCTTC.

The table lists this clonotype with a few counts. The chain uses TRBV19 and TRBJ2-3; 11 bases map to TRBD2. The germline V gene has CDR1 LNHDA and CDR2 SQIVND (reference sequence). V shed 10 bases, J shed 1 base, and the junction held 22 bases outside the gene matches. This CDR3 is built from 20 residues. The CDR3 reads CATSPTGTSGSLAGTDTQYF. In DNA form, the CDR3 reads TGTGCCACCTCACCAACCGGGACTAGCGGCTCCCTGGCCGGCACAGATACGCAGTATTTT.

This chain links TRBV20-1 with TRBJ1-1; the D gene is possibly TRBD1 (5 bases). Germline V gene sequence: CDR1 DFQATT, CDR2 SNEGSKA (reference sequence). Between the trimmed V and J ends, which lost 6 bases and 5 bases, there was a span of 16 bases. CDR3 size: 13 residues. The CDR3 is CSASDTWETEAFF. In nucleotides, the CDR3 is TGCAGTGCGTCGGACACGTGGGAGACTGAAGCTTTCTTT.

This clonotype was counted many times. This sequence joins TRBV2 and TRBJ2-5; D remains unclear. The length of the CDR3 is 14 residues. Deletions cut 3 bases from V and 5 bases from J, with 13 bases between. Germline V gene data show CDR1 as SNHLY and CDR2 as FYNNEI. The CDR3 bases are TGTGCCAGCAGTGAGGAAACAGTACTGGAGACCCAGTACTTC. Encoded protein: CASSEETVLETQYF.

This clonotype was seen a few times. V and J are TRBV27 and TRBJ2-6; D perhaps matches TRBD2 (6 bases). Trimming took 7 bases from V and 0 from J, leaving 16 bases between them. The CDR3 runs 17 residues. Germline CDR1 MNHEY, CDR2 SMNVEV (reference sequence). CDR3 DNA: TGTGCCAGCAAGGGCGGGGAATCACTCTCTGGGGCCAACGTCCTGACTTTC. Translating it yields CASKGGESLSGANVLTF.

This chain connects TRBV20-1 to TRBJ2-5, with TRBD1 as a possible D gene (6 bases). Germline CDR1 and CDR2: DFQATT and SNEGSKA (reference sequence). This CDR3 region has 14 residues. V gave up 6 bases and J gave up 7 bases, with 21 bases separating them. This chain's CDR3 is CSATRTDDSRTQYF. In DNA, the CDR3 is TGCAGTGCGACCAGGACAGATGACTCCAGGACCCAGTACTTC.

This clonotype was detected only a few times. The chain has TRBV27 and TRBJ1-5; a weak D match, TRBD1 (5 bases). The CDR3 is 13 residues long. CDR1 is MNHEY and CDR2 is SMNVEV in the germline V gene (reference sequence). V lost 6 bases to trimming and J lost 3 bases, with 9 bases between them. The CDR3 sequence: CASRQGVNQPQHF. CDR3 coding DNA: TGTGCCAGCAGGCAGGGAGTCAATCAGCCCCAGCATTTT.

The rearrangement joins TRBV7-9 to TRBJ1-2, with a weak D call TRBD1 (6 bases). Deletions cut 5 bases from V and 4 bases from J, with 14 bases between. The CDR3 sequence is 14 residues long. Germline CDR1 reads SEHNR; CDR2 reads FQNEAQ (reference sequence). CDR3 nucleotide sequence: TGTGCCAGCAGCAAGACAGGAGGCACCTATGGCTACACCTTC. This encodes CASSKTGGTYGYTF.

J is TRBJ2-1 and V is TRBV4-3, with D maybe TRBD1 (6 bases). CDR3 length: 15 residues. The V end lost 4 bases, the J end lost 8 bases, and 18 bases lay between the germline ends. In germline, CDR1 is LGHNA, CDR2 YSLEER. CDR3 residues: CASSPAVLGAYEQFF. The CDR3, as DNA: TGCGCCAGCAGCCCAGCGGTCCTGGGGGCCTATGAGCAGTTCTTC.

This clonotype has ten or more counts. The genes are TRBV12-3 or TRBV12-4 and TRBJ2-5; D is possibly TRBD1 (6 bases). The length of the CDR3 is 15 residues. V dropped 0 bases and J dropped 3 bases, with 11 bases sitting between them. CDR3 in amino acids: CASSLARYREETQYF. The CDR3 nucleotides are TGTGCCAGCAGTTTAGCGAGGTACAGGGAAGAGACCCAGTACTTC.

This clonotype was picked up a small number of times. The rearrangement joins TRBV28 to TRBJ2-3, with D hard to call. The CDR3 covers 16 residues. Deletions cut 2 bases from V and 5 bases from J, with 17 bases between. CDR1 and CDR2 (germline): MDHEN, SYDVKM. The CDR3 DNA reads as TGTGCCAGCAGTTTAAGAACAGTACGACATCAAGATACGCAGTATTTT. Protein: CASSLRTVRHQDTQYF. The full variable domain, in which reference TRBV28 and TRBJ2-3 provide the parts outside the CDR3, is DVKVTQSSRYLVKRTGEKVFLECVQDMDHENMFWYRQDPGLGLRLIYFSYDVKMKEKGDIPEGYSVSREKKERFSLILESASTNQTSMYLCASSLRTVRHQDTQYFGPGTRLTVL.

This clonotype was seen a few times. The chain couples TRBV20-1 to TRBJ2-2, with D possibly being TRBD1 (6 bases). The CDR3 has 12 residues. Germline assignment: CDR1 DFQATT and CDR2 SNEGSKA (reference sequence). Trimming removed 6 bases at V and 6 bases at J, with 11 bases between. The CDR3 DNA follows: TGCAGTGCCCCAGGGGCGCCCGGGGAGCTGTTTTTT. Amino acid sequence: CSAPGAPGELFF.

This clonotype showed up just a few times. The genes are TRBV2 and TRBJ2-4, with a tentative D call TRBD1 (6 bases). The germline V and J ends were trimmed by 6 bases and 3 bases, with 15 bases remaining between them. Germline CDR1 is SNHLY and CDR2 is FYNNEI. The CDR3 loop spans 15 amino acids. In DNA form, the CDR3 reads TGTGCCAGCAGCTCCAGACAGGTCGGCAAAAACATTCAGTACTTC. Translation gives CASSSRQVGKNIQYF.

This chain links TRBV7-6 with TRBJ1-2, with 9 bases identical to TRBD1. Trimming removed 5 bases from V and 4 bases from J; junction bases left unmatched: 14. The CDR3 is made up of 17 amino acids. CDR1 and CDR2 (germline): SGHVS, FNYEAQ. Here the CDR3 reads CASSHPRTGEVSYGYTF. CDR3 bases: TGTGCCAGCAGCCACCCCCGGACAGGGGAAGTGAGCTATGGCTACACCTTC.

V gene TRBV29-1 combines with J gene TRBJ1-2; D is possibly TRBD1 (6 bases). Trimming pared 0 bases from V and 1 base from J, leaving 9 bases between. Germline-derived CDR1 and CDR2 are SQVTM and ANQGSEA. The CDR3 runs to 14 residues. The CDR3 loop reads CSVEDQDSNYGYTF. The CDR3 region has the DNA TGCAGCGTTGAAGATCAGGACAGTAACTATGGCTACACCTTC.

The chain has TRBV5-1 and TRBJ2-5, with TRBD2 as a possible D gene (5 bases). Trimming pared 0 bases from V and 3 bases from J, leaving 15 bases between. The CDR3 length is 16 residues. Germline V CDR1 and CDR2: SGHRS, YFSETQ. The CDR3 sequence: CASSLARGIFKETQYF. CDR3 bases: TGCGCCAGCAGCTTGGCGAGAGGGATTTTTAAAGAGACCCAGTACTTC.